This TCR beta chain is drawn from a study of T cell repertoires in cytomegalovirus infection. This clonotype was seen many times. TCRdb recomputed calls from the reads with MiXCR, one row per CDR3 protein. The sample holds about 260,000 distinct CDR3 sequences, approximately 9% seen once. The sequence was collected from a human donor in good health (CMV status not recorded). Some clones in this sample may be carry-over from other donors' samples. The sequencing sample was made of PBMCs.

The CDR3 is CASSLGALEWEQYF. CDR3 DNA sequence: TGTGCCAGCAGCTTAGGGGCATTAGAGTGGGAGCAGTACTTC. The chain recombines TRBV7-2 with TRBJ2-7, with no clear D. The germline V gene encodes CDR1 SGHTA and CDR2 FQGNSA. Trimming left V 1 base short and J 7 bases short, with 14 bases between. The CDR3 is 14 amino acids.